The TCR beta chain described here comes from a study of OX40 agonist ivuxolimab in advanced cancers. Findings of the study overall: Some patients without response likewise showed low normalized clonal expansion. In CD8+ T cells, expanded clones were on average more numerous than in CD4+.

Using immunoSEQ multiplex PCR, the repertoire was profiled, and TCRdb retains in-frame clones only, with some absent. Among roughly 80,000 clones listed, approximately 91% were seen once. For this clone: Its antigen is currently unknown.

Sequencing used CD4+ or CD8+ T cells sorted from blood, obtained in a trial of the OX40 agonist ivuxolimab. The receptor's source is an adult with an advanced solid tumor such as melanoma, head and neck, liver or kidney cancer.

The CDR3 is CASSLIRDAGELFF. In DNA, the CDR3 is TGTGCCAGCAGCTTAATACGCGACGCCGGGGAGCTGTTTTTT. The genes are TRBV7-9 and TRBJ2-2; D is unresolved. Per the germline V gene, CDR1 is SEHNR and CDR2 is FQNEAQ (reference sequence). The V end was cut by 2 bases, the J end by 6 bases, with 10 bases between. The CDR3 loop spans 14 amino acids.